This TCR beta chain was captured in a study of post-analysis software for immune sequencing data. Study-wide results and caveats: TRBV segments more frequent in patients than in controls numbered about five and included TRBV5-6, TRBV5-1 and TRBV20-1.

V was pared by 5 bases and J by 4 bases, with 23 bases between. The germline V gene encodes CDR1 LGHNA and CDR2 YNFKEQ. This CDR3 contains 17 residues. Sequencing libraries made from TCR beta cDNA carried unique molecular identifiers. TCRdb recomputed calls from the PCR reads with MiXCR, one row per CDR3 protein. Found here are about 820,000 distinct CDR3 sequences, around 53% of them singletons; the top ten hold around 4.5%. Of note for this clonotype: Its antigen is not known.

This sequence originates from a girl between 10 and 17 years old with multiple sclerosis. Sequenced: blood. The rearrangement links TRBV4-2 to TRBJ2-5; perhaps D is TRBD1 or TRBD2 (7 bases each). The DNA for the CDR3 is TGTGCCAGCAGCGAAGGGGGGGACAGTTTTTTTGCAGAGACCCAGTACTTC. Its protein product is CASSEGGDSFFAETQYF.